This TCR beta chain was captured by sequencing in a study of identical twins. General study results and limits: Rather than following the same donors, the conclusions depended on cross-sectional statistical analysis.

MiXCR, run by TCRdb on the 5' RACE reads, gives a single entry per CDR3 protein. The sample has hundreds of thousands of distinct CDR3 sequences, roughly 20% seen once. With regard to this clonotype: Its antigen is undetermined.

V gave up 10 bases and J gave up 1 base; unmatched junction bases: 12. CDR1 and CDR2 from the germline V gene are MNHEY and SVGEGT. The CDR3 has 15 residues. This same sample was also taken into another study, of T cells expressing NK-cell markers. That investigation notes: Among the eight sequenced donors, seven tested HCMV-seropositive and one tested seronegative.

The receptor was derived from a woman between 18 and 29 years old in good health. The sample taken for sequencing was PBMCs. The V gene is TRBV6-2 or TRBV6-3, the J gene TRBJ2-7, with 8 bases matching TRBD1. As DNA, the CDR3 is TGTGCCACCGGCCCCCCGCGGACAGGGTCCTACGAGCAGTACTTC. Its protein is CATGPPRTGSYEQYF.